The 8 T cell receptor beta chains reported below all come from one sample, sequenced in a study of shared clonotypes between healthy human individuals. Profiling relied on immunoSEQ multiplex PCR, and the TCRdb table lists in-frame clones only, not all of them. The data hold fewer than 1.4 million clones, with 78% observed a single time. Sequencing was carried out using memory CD4+ T cells from PBMCs. As to subset: CD45RA-negative fraction. The source is a man between 18 and 29 years old in good health. Some clones in this sample may be carry-over from other donors' samples.

The chain recombines TRBV28 with TRBJ1-4, with D possibly being TRBD1 (6 bases). The CDR3 covers 15 residues. V was pared by 2 bases and J by 3 bases, with 10 bases between. Germline CDR1 and CDR2: MDHEN and SYDVKM. The CDR3 is CASSLAGAANEKLFF. In DNA, the CDR3 is TGTGCCAGCAGTTTAGCGGGGGCGGCTAATGAAAAACTGTTTTTT.

The rearrangement uses TRBV28 and TRBJ2-7, with D perhaps matching TRBD1 (6 bases). The V gene lost 1 base and the J gene lost 1 base, with 11 bases spanning the gap. Germline V gene sequence: CDR1 MDHEN, CDR2 SYDVKM. The CDR3 contains 15 residues. The CDR3 loop reads CASSLSGARSYEQYF. For the CDR3, the DNA is TGTGCCAGCAGTTTATCAGGGGCGAGGTCCTACGAGCAGTACTTC.

The chain is built from TRBV7-2 and TRBJ1-1, with D perhaps TRBD1 (5 bases). Germline CDR1 is SGHTA and CDR2 is FQGNSA. V was shortened by 5 bases and J by 1 base, with 14 bases between the two germline ends. The CDR3 consists of 15 residues. The CDR3 is CASSPPGGRNTEAFF. The CDR3 bases are TGTGCCAGCAGCCCACCCGGGGGGAGGAACACTGAAGCTTTCTTT.

This sequence joins TRBV30 and TRBJ2-2, with 9 bases fitting TRBD1. This CDR3 has 14 amino acids. CDR1 is GTSNPN and CDR2 is SVGIG in the germline V gene (reference sequence). V lost 3 bases and J lost 3; bases outside the gene matches: 2. The CDR3 DNA reads TGTGCCTGGAGGACAGGGGGGGACACCGGGGAGCTGTTTTTT. Translating gives CAWRTGGDTGELFF.

Details on this clone: Other DNA sequences in this sample translate to the same CDR3. This chain connects TRBV7-3 to TRBJ2-5; 8 nucleotides agree with TRBD2. The germline V gene encodes CDR1 SGHTA and CDR2 FQGTGA. The CDR3 has 14 residues. The V gene end was trimmed by 5 bases and the J gene end by 4 bases; junction bases not matched to a gene: 6. The DNA of the CDR3 is TGTGCCAGCAGCCCCGGGACTAGGGGAGAGACCCAGTACTTC. Amino acids: CASSPGTRGETQYF.

This chain connects TRBV19 to TRBJ2-7; D remains unclear. The germline gives CDR1 LNHDA, CDR2 SQIVND (reference sequence). The CDR3 spans 17 residues. The ends were cut back, 2 bases at V and 3 bases at J, with 20 bases in the middle. The CDR3 protein is CASSIRRARSASYEQYF. The CDR3 nucleotides read TGTGCCAGTAGTATACGACGCGCCAGGAGCGCCAGCTACGAGCAGTACTTC.

This clone was detected only a few times. The chain has TRBV6-5 and TRBJ1-3, with 11 bases that match TRBD1. Per germline, CDR1 MNHEY and CDR2 SVGAGI. The length of the CDR3 is 15 residues. V gave up 6 bases and J gave up 3 bases; unmatched junction bases: 4. CDR3 DNA sequence: TGTGCCAGCAGGGGGACAGGGGGTTTTGGAAACACCATATATTTT. It is translated as CASRGTGGFGNTIYF.

The chain combines TRBV25-1 with TRBJ1-3, with 7 bases identical to TRBD1. The germline V gene has CDR1 MGHDK and CDR2 SYGVNS. Unmatched junction bases numbered 8, after V lost 6 bases and J lost 3 bases. This CDR3 is built from 15 residues. In DNA, the CDR3 is TGTGCCAGCAGGAACACAGGGGCGCGTGGAAACACCATATATTTT. The encoded protein is CASRNTGARGNTIYF.